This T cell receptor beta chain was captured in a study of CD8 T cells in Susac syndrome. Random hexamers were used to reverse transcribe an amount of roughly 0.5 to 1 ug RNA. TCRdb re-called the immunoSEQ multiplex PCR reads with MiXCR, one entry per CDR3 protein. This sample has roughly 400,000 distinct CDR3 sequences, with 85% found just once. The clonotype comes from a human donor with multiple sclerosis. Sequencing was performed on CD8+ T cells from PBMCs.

The CDR3 nucleotides read TGTGCCAGCAGTTCATATACCGGGATTCCTAGCACAGATACGCAGTATTTT. This codes for CASSSYTGIPSTDTQYF. The genes are TRBV28 and TRBJ2-3; tentative D call: TRBD2 (5 bases). Germline V gene data show CDR1 as MDHEN and CDR2 as SYDVKM. V was trimmed by 4 bases and J by 0 bases, leaving 17 bases between them. The CDR3 consists of 17 residues.